This entry lists 18 T cell receptor beta chains sequenced from one sample in a study of regulatory T cells in long-lasting Graves disease. TCR beta libraries were built with iRepertoire HTBI primers and Arm-PCR of CDR3 regions. TCRdb re-called the multiplex PCR reads with MiXCR, one entry per CDR3 protein. Of over 650,000 distinct CDR3 sequences in the sample, about 32% were seen once. Time point given: persistent/refractory GD, antithyroid drugs over 5 years with positive TRAb. With RNA extracted from PBMCs as input, the TCR library was made. The sequencing used peripheral blood mononuclear cells (PBMCs), collected when the disease was refractory, from a patient treated with antithyroid drugs. The receptors were sampled from a female donor with Graves disease.

The chain couples TRBV30 to TRBJ2-7, with 10 bases aligning to TRBD2. Germline assignment: CDR1 GTSNPN and CDR2 SVGIG (reference sequence). V gave up 3 bases and J gave up 3 bases; unmatched junction bases: 5. This CDR3 region has 14 residues. CDR3 in DNA: TGTGCCTGGAGAGCGGGAGGGCCACACTACGAGCAGTACTTC. Its protein is CAWRAGGPHYEQYF.

V gene TRBV6-2 or TRBV6-3 combines with J gene TRBJ2-7; perhaps TRBD1 as D (5 bases). The CDR3 covers 13 residues. CDR1 MNHEY and CDR2 SVGEGT come from the germline V gene. Trimming pared 0 bases from V and 6 bases from J, leaving 9 bases between. CDR3 bases: TGTGCCAGCAGTTACTCCAGGGCGGTCGAGCAGTACTTC. Its translation is CASSYSRAVEQYF.

At least ten counts were recorded for this clonotype. The chain recombines TRBV5-5 with TRBJ2-7; D assignment may be TRBD1 or TRBD2 (5 bases each). Germline assignment: CDR1 SGHKS and CDR2 YYEKEE (reference sequence). The CDR3 has 13 amino acids. The ends were cut back, 1 base at V and 3 bases at J, with 8 bases in the middle. The CDR3 DNA follows: TGTGCCAGCAGCTTGTGGGACGACTACGAGCAGTACTTC. Its translation: CASSLWDDYEQYF.

The V and J genes are TRBV6-1 and TRBJ1-1; no reliable D call. Germline-derived CDR1 and CDR2 are MNHNS and SASEGT. V lost 1 base and J lost 6, with 9 bases in between. There are 13 residues in the CDR3. The CDR3 DNA sequence: TGTGCCAGCAGTGAAGTTTGGTGGGCTGAAGCTTTCTTT. As protein: CASSEVWWAEAFF.

This chain joins TRBV6-1 and TRBJ2-1; 8 nucleotides agree with TRBD2. The CDR3 is 19 amino acids. V lost 7 bases, J lost 3 bases, and 20 bases stayed unmatched. The germline V gene encodes CDR1 MNHNS and CDR2 SASEGT. CDR3 loop: CASTPFFSGTLGDYNEQFF. Written as DNA, the CDR3 is TGTGCCAGCACCCCTTTTTTTAGCGGGACCTTAGGGGACTACAATGAGCAGTTCTTC.

The chain links TRBV15 to TRBJ1-5, with 8 bases that match TRBD1. The CDR3 runs 15 residues. Germline V CDR1 and CDR2: LNHNV, YYDKDF (reference sequence). The V gene end was trimmed by 8 bases and the J gene end by 3 bases; junction bases not matched to a gene: 9. CDR3 nucleotides: TGTGCCACCCATGCAGGGGGCGAGTTCAATCAGCCCCAGCATTTT. The encoded protein is CATHAGGEFNQPQHF.

Comments on this clonotype: Likely a read error: the CDR3 ends without its conserved phenylalanine or tryptophan. The rearrangement uses TRBV7-2 and TRBJ1-1, with D tentatively TRBD1 (5 bases). Germline V gives CDR1 SGHTA, CDR2 FQGNSA. The CDR3 consists of 12 residues. The CDR3 DNA reads as TGTGTCACGGGGCATCTGAACACTGAAGCTTTCCTT. Protein: CVTGHLNTEAFL.

Worth noting for this clonotype: This may be a read error, as it is one base from a much larger clone. The J gene is TRBJ2-7, the V gene TRBV20-1; no definite D call. With 5 bases removed from V and 3 bases from J, the gap between germline ends came to 14 bases. This CDR3 spans 13 amino acids. Germline CDR1 reads DFQATT; CDR2 reads SNEGSKA (reference sequence). The CDR3 reads CSALPAVGYEQYF. CDR3 nucleotide sequence: TGCAGTGCTTTACCGGCAGTTGGCTACGAGCAGTACTTC.

The gene calls are TRBV5-1 and TRBJ2-2; D is possibly TRBD1 (6 bases). Trimming stripped 4 bases from V and 5 bases from J, with 18 bases between. Per the germline V gene, CDR1 is SGHRS and CDR2 is YFSETQ. The CDR3 sequence is 16 residues long. CDR3 amino acids: CASSKAVGQGTGELFF. In nucleotides, the CDR3 is TGCGCCAGCAGCAAGGCGGTGGGGCAGGGGACCGGGGAGCTGTTTTTT.

About this clonotype: This may be a read error, as it is one base from a much larger clone. The rearrangement links TRBV7-2 to TRBJ2-7; TRBD2 matches 8 bases. CDR1 SGHTA and CDR2 FQGNSA come from the germline V gene. This CDR3 is built from 14 residues. The J segment lost 7 bases and the V segment lost 8 bases, leaving 13 bases of the junction unmatched. The CDR3 here is CASALSGTIREQYF. The CDR3, as DNA: TGTGCCAGCGCCCTTAGCGGGACTATAAGGGAGCAGTACTTC.

The gene calls are TRBV5-8 and TRBJ1-5, with D unresolved. V shed 2 bases and J shed 7 bases, with 16 bases lying between them. The germline CDR1 and CDR2 sequences are SGHTS and YDEGEE. The CDR3 sequence is 15 residues long. The CDR3 DNA reads TGTGCCAGCAGCTTCCGCATATTGGGGTTGCAGCCCCAGCATTTT. It encodes CASSFRILGLQPQHF.

This clonotype has at least ten counts. V and J are TRBV5-1 and TRBJ2-2; 7 positions match TRBD2. The CDR3 has 16 amino acids. V was clipped by 1 base and J by 0 bases; unmatched bases: 3. CDR1 SGHRS and CDR2 YFSETQ come from the germline V gene. CDR3 bases: TGCGCCAGCAGCTTGAGGGCGGGAGCGAACACCGGGGAGCTGTTTTTT. Translating it yields CASSLRAGANTGELFF.

This chain uses TRBV28 with TRBJ1-2, with 7 bases aligning to TRBD1. J lost 8 bases, V lost 6 bases, and 15 bases had no gene match. The CDR3 is 15 amino acids. Germline CDR1 MDHEN, CDR2 SYDVKM. The CDR3 region is CASSQARGRGEGYTF. The CDR3 coding sequence is TGTGCCAGCAGCCAAGCAAGGGGGCGCGGAGAGGGCTACACCTTC.

This sequence joins TRBV4-2 and TRBJ1-4; D is uncertain. The CDR3 has 15 amino acids. V was cut by 0 bases and J by 5 bases, with 10 bases left in between. Looked up from germline, CDR1 is LGHNA and CDR2 is YNFKEQ. CDR3 sequence reads: CASSQEPGLNEKLFF. CDR3 nucleotide sequence: TGTGCCAGCAGCCAAGAACCGGGCTTAAATGAAAAACTGTTTTTT.

CDR3 in amino acids: CASSPTGSPLHF. Written as DNA, the CDR3 is TGTGCCAGCAGCCCTACGGGTTCACCCCTCCACTTT. V gene TRBV5-5 combines with J gene TRBJ1-6; D remains unclear. This CDR3 is built from 12 residues. With 4 bases removed from V and 9 bases from J, the gap between germline ends came to 8 bases. From germline, CDR1 is SGHKS and CDR2 YYEKEE (reference sequence). Combining the CDR3 with reference TRBV5-5 and TRBJ1-6 gives the whole variable domain DAGVTQSPTHLIKTRGQQVTLRCSPISGHKSVSWYQQVLGQGPQFIFQYYEKEERGRGNFPDRFSARQFPNYSSELNVNALLLGDSALYLCASSPTGSPLHFGNGTRLTVT.

As to this clonotype: One junction end disagrees with the germline gene, perhaps due to a read error. The genes are TRBV6-1 and TRBJ1-5; D unresolved. This CDR3 is 16 amino acids long. Germline V gives CDR1 MNHNS, CDR2 SASEGT. The CDR3 reads CTSSPGPYGGNQPQHF. As DNA, the CDR3 is TGTACCAGCAGCCCAGGTCCGTACGGCGGCAATCAGCCCCAGCATTTT.

This clonotype has just one count. The chain employs TRBV7-3 and TRBJ2-5, with 7 bases aligning to TRBD1. The V segment lost 4 bases and the J segment 4 bases; nucleotides outside the gene matches: 12. From germline, CDR1 is SGHTA and CDR2 FQGTGA. This CDR3 contains 16 residues. The CDR3, as DNA: TGTGCCAGCAGCTCGGGACCACAGGGGACGCGAGAGACCCAGTACTTC. It codes for CASSSGPQGTRETQYF. Full variable domain (outside the CDR3, taken from reference TRBV7-3 and TRBJ2-5): GAGVSQTPSNKVTEKGKYVELRCDPISGHTALYWYRQSLGQGPEFLIYFQGTGAADDSGLPNDRFFAVRPEGSVSTLKIQRTERGDSAVYLCASSSGPQGTRETQYFGPGTRLLVL.

This clonotype was detected only a few times. The V and J genes are TRBV20-1 and TRBJ2-5; D may be TRBD1 or TRBD2 (5 bases each). CDR1 and CDR2 (germline): DFQATT, SNEGSKA (reference sequence). Trimming cost V 6 bases and J 4 bases, with 18 bases left between them. The CDR3 sequence is 14 residues long. CDR3: CSARRAGDVETQYF. CDR3 nucleotides: TGCAGTGCGAGAAGGGCCGGGGACGTAGAGACCCAGTACTTC.